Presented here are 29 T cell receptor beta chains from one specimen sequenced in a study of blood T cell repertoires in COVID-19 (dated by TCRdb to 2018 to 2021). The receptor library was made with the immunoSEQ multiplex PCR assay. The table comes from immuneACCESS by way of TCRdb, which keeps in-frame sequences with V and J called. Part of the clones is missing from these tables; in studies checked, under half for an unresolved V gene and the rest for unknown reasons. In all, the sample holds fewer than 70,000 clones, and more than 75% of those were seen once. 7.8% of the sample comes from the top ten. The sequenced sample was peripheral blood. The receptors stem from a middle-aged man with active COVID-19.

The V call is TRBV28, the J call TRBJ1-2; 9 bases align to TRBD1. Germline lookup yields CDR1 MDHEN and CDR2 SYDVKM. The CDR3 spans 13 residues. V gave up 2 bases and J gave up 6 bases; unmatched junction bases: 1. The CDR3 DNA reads TGTGCCAGCAGTTTAGGGGACAGGGATGGCTACACCTTC. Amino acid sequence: CASSLGDRDGYTF.

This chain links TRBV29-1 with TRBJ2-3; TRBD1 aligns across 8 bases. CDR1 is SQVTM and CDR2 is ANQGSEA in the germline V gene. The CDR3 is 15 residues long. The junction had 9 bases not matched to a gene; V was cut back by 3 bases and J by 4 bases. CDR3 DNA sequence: TGCAGCGTTGAGCACTCAGGGGGCGCGTCAGATACGCAGTATTTT. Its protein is CSVEHSGGASDTQYF.

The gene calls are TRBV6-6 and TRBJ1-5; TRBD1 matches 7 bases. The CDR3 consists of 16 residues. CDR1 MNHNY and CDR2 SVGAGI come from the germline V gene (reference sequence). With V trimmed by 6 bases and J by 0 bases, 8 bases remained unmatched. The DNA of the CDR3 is TGTGCCAGCAGCCCGACAGGGCTATATAGCAATCAGCCCCAGCATTTT. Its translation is CASSPTGLYSNQPQHF.

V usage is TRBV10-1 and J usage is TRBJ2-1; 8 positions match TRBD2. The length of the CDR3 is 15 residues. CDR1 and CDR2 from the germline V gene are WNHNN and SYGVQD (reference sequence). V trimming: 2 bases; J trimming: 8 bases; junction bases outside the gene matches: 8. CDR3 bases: TGCGCCAGCAGTGAGCCGGGACTAGAATGCGATGAGCAGTTCTTC. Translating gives CASSEPGLECDEQFF.

The CDR3 here is CASSDDSLRGYTF. For the CDR3, the DNA is TGTGCCAGCAGTGACGACAGTCTAAGGGGCTACACCTTC. The chain employs TRBV6-4 and TRBJ1-2; tentative D call: TRBD1 (5 bases). The CDR3 contains 13 residues. The germline V gene has CDR1 MRHNA and CDR2 SNTAGT. The V end was cut by 2 bases, the J end by 8 bases, with 12 bases between.

The CDR3 reads CASGLLNEQFF. CDR3 in DNA: TGTGCTAGTGGTTTGTTAAATGAGCAGTTCTTC. The rearrangement links TRBV12-5 to TRBJ2-1; the D is unclear. Trimming removed 2 bases at V and 7 bases at J, with 3 bases between. The CDR3 extends over 11 amino acids. The germline gives CDR1 LGHNT, CDR2 FRNRAP.

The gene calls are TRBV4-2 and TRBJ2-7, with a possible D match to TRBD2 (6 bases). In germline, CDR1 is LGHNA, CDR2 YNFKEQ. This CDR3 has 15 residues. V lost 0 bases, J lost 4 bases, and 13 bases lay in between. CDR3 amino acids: CASSQERGRLYEQYF. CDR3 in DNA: TGTGCCAGCAGCCAAGAACGGGGGAGACTATACGAGCAGTACTTC.

The CDR3 DNA reads TGTGCCAGCAGCCCCAGGACAGGGGGCTTTACTAACTATGGCTACACCTTC. This encodes CASSPRTGGFTNYGYTF. The chain couples TRBV9 to TRBJ1-2, with 11 bases that match TRBD1. Trimming removed 4 bases from V and 0 bases from J; junction bases left unmatched: 8. The CDR3 length is 17 residues. CDR1 and CDR2 from the germline V gene are SGDLS and YYNGEE.

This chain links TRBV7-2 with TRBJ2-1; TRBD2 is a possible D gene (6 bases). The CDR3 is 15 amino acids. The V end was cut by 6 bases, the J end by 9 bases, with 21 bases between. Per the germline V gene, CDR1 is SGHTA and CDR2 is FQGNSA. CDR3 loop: CASSPGGSGGGEQFF. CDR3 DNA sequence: TGTGCCAGCAGTCCTGGGGGTAGCGGTGGGGGTGAGCAGTTCTTC. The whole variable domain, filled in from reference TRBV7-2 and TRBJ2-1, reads GAGVSQSPSNKVTEKGKDVELRCDPISGHTALYWYRQSLGQGLEFLIYFQGNSAPDKSGLPSDRFSAERTGGSVSTLTIQRTQQEDSAVYLCASSPGGSGGGEQFFGPGTRLTVL.

CDR3 sequence reads: CASSQDLRSGGNTIYF. The CDR3 bases are TGCGCCAGCAGCCAAGATCTTAGGTCAGGGGGAAACACCATATATTTT. This chain uses TRBV4-3 with TRBJ1-3, with D maybe TRBD1 (5 bases). Trimming removed 0 bases from V and 4 bases from J, with 13 bases in between. The length of the CDR3 is 16 residues. The V gene's germline CDR1 is LGHNA and CDR2 YSLEER.

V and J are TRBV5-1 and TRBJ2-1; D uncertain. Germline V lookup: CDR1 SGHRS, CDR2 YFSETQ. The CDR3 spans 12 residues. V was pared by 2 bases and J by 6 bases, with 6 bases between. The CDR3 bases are TGCGCCAGCAGCTTAGACTTCAATGAGCAGTTCTTC. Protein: CASSLDFNEQFF.

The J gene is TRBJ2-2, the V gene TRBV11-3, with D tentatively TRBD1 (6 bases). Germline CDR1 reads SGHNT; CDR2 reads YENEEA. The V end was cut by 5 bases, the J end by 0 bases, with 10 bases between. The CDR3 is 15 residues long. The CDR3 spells CASSRGTSNTGELFF. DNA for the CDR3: TGTGCCAGCAGCCGAGGGACATCGAACACCGGGGAGCTGTTTTTT. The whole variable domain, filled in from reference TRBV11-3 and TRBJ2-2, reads EAGVVQSPRYKIIEKKQPVAFWCNPISGHNTLYWYLQNLGQGPELLIRYENEEAVDDSQLPKDRFSAERLKGVDSTLKIQPAELGDSAVYLCASSRGTSNTGELFFGEGSRLTVL.

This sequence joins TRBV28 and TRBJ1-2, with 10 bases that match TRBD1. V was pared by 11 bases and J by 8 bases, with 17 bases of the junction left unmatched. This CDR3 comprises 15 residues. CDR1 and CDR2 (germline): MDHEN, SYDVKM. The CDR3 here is CAARDGGTGDAGYTF. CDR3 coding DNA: TGTGCCGCCCGTGATGGAGGGACAGGGGATGCAGGCTACACCTTC.

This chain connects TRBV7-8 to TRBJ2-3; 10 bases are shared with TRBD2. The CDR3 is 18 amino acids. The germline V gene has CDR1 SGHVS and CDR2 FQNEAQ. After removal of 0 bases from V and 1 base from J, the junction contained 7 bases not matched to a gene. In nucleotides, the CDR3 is TGTGCCAGCAGCTTAGCCCTTCTAGCGGGGGTGGGCACAGATACGCAGTATTTT. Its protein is CASSLALLAGVGTDTQYF.

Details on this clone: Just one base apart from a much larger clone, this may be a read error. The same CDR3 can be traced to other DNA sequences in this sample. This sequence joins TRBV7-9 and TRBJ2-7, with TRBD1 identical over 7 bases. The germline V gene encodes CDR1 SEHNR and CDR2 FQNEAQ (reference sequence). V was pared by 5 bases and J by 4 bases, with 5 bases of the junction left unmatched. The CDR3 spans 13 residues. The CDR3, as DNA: TGTGCCAGCAGCCCCGGGACAGTATACGAGCAGTACTTC. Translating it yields CASSPGTVYEQYF. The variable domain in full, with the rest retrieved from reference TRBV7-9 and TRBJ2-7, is DTGVSQNPRHKITKRGQNVTFRCDPISEHNRLYWYRQTLGQGPEFLTYFQNEAQLEKSRLLSDRFSAERPKGSFSTLEIQRTEQGDSAMYLCASSPGTVYEQYFGPGTRLTVT.

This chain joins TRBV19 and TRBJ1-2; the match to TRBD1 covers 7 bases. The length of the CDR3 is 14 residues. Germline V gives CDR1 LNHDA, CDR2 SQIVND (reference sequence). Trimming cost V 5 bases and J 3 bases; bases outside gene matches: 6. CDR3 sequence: CASSLQGQYYGYTF. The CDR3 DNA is TGTGCCAGTAGTCTACAGGGGCAATACTATGGCTACACCTTC.

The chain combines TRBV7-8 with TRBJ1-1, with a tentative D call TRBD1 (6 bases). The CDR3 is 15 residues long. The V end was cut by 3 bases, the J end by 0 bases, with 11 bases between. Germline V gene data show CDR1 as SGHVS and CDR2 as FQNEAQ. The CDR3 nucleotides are TGTGCCAGCAGCTTGGCGGGGGCGCTGAACACTGAAGCTTTCTTT. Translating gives CASSLAGALNTEAFF. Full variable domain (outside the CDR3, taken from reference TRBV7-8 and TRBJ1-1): GAGVSQSPRYKVAKRGQDVALRCDPISGHVSLFWYQQALGQGPEFLTYFQNEAQLDKSGLPSDRFFAERPEGSVSTLKIQRTQQEDSAVYLCASSLAGALNTEAFFGQGTRLTVV.

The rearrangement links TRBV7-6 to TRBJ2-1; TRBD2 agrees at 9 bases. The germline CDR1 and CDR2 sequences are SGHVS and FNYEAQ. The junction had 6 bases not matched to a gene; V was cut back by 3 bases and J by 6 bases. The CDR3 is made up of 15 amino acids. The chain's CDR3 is CASSLGLAQSNEQFF. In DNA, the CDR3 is TGTGCCAGCAGCTTGGGACTAGCCCAATCCAATGAGCAGTTCTTC.

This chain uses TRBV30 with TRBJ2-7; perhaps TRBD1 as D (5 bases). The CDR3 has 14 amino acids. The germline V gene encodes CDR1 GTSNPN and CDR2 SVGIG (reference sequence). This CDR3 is CADPMTVETYEQYF. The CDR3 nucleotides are TGTGCTGACCCTATGACAGTTGAAACCTACGAGCAGTACTTC.

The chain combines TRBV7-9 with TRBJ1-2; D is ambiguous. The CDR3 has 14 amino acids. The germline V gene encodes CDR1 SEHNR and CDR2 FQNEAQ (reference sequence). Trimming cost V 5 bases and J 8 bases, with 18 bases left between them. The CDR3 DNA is TGTGCCAGCAGCGTAGAGACTCCGGCCAGCGGCTACACCTTC. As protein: CASSVETPASGYTF.

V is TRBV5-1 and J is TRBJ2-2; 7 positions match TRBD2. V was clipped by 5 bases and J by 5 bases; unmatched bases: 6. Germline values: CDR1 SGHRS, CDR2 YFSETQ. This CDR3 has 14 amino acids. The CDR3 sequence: CASRTTSRTGELFF. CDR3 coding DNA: TGCGCCAGCAGAACGACTAGCCGGACCGGGGAGCTGTTTTTT. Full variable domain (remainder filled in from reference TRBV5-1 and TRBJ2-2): KAGVTQTPRYLIKTRGQQVTLSCSPISGHRSVSWYQQTPGQGLQFLFEYFSETQRNKGNFPGRFSGRQFSNSRSEMNVSTLELGDSALYLCASRTTSRTGELFFGEGSRLTVL.

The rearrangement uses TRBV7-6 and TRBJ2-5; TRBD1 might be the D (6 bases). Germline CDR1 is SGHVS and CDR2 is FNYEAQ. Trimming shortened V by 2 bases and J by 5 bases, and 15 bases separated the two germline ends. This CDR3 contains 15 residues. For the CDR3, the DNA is TGTGCCAGCAGCTTACCAGGGGCCGGACAGGAGACCCAGTACTTC. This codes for CASSLPGAGQETQYF.

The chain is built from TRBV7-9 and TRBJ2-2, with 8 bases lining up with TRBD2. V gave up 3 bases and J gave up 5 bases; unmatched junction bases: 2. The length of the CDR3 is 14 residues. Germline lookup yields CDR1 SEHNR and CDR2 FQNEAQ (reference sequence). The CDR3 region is CASSLSGGTGELFF. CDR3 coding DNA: TGTGCCAGCAGCTTGAGCGGGGGTACCGGGGAGCTGTTTTTT.

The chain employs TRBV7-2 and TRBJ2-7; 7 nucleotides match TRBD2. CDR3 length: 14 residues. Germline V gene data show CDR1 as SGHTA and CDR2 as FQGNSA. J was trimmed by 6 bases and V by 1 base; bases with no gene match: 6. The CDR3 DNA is TGTGCCAGCAGCTTAGAGGGAGGGCTATCCGAGCAGTACTTC. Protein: CASSLEGGLSEQYF.

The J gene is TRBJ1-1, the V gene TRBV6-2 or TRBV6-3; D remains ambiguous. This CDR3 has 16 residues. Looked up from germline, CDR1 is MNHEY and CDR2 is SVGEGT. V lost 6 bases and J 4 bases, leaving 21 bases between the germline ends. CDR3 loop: CASSPPETGSRTEAFF. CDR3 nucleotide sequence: TGTGCCAGCAGCCCTCCCGAAACGGGGTCTCGCACTGAAGCTTTCTTT.

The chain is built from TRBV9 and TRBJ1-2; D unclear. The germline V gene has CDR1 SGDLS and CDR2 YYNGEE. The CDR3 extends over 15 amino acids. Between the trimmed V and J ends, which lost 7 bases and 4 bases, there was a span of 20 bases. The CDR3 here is CASSLTSEASYGYTF. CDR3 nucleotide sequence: TGTGCCAGCTCATTAACATCAGAGGCTAGCTATGGCTACACCTTC. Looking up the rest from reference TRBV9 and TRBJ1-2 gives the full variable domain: DSGVTQTPKHLITATGQRVTLRCSPRSGDLSVYWYQQSLDQGLQFLIQYYNGEERAKGNILERFSAQQFPDLHSELNLSSLELGDSALYFCASSLTSEASYGYTFGSGTRLTVV.

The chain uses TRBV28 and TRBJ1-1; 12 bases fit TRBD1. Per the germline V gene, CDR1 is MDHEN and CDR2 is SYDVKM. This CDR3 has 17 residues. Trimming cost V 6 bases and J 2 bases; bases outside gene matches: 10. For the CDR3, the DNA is TGTGCCAGCAGGCTTCCCGGGACAGGGGGCCTTAACACTGAAGCTTTCTTT. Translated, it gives CASRLPGTGGLNTEAFF.

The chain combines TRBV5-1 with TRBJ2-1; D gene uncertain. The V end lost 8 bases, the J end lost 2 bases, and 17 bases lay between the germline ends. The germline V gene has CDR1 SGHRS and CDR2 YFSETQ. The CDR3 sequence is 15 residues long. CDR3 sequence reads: CASGVLGFTYNEQFF. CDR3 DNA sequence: TGCGCCAGTGGCGTTTTGGGCTTTACCTACAATGAGCAGTTCTTC.

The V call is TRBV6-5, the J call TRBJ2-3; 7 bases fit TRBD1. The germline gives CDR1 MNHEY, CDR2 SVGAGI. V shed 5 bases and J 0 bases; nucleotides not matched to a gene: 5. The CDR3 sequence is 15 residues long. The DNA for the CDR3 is TGTGCCAGCAGTCACGGGACAGCCAGCACAGATACGCAGTATTTT. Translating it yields CASSHGTASTDTQYF.